Listed below are T cell receptor beta chains from one sample, sequenced in a study of T cell responses to AZD1222 COVID-19 vaccine. Clones were read by immunoSEQ multiplex PCR, and TCRdb kept only the in-frame ones, dropping some. The table lists over 85,000 clones, around 90% of them singletons, with 2% to 2.5% in the top ten. The sample was peripheral blood, taken 28 days after the second AZD1222 dose. These receptors were taken from an adult who received the AZD1222 COVID-19 vaccine. Both conserved end residues are part of each CDR3. A D gene is named only where the DNA matches it firmly. Clone size is stated in some rows and not others, as once, few, many or a class when expanded.

d_gene	abundance	v_gene	j_gene	CDR3aa	CDR3nt
TRBD1	NA	TRBV27	TRBJ1-2	CASSSRTGVVDYGYTF	TGTGCCAGCAGTTCACGGACAGGGGTCGTGGACTATGGCTACACCTTC
NA	NA	TRBV28	TRBJ1-5	CASSVTGQKNQPQHF	TGTGCCAGCAGCGTCACAGGACAGAAGAATCAGCCCCAGCATTTT
NA	NA	TRBV25-1	TRBJ2-7	CASQERGTYEQYF	TGTGCCAGCCAAGAACGGGGAACCTACGAGCAGTACTTC
TRBD2	NA	TRBV9	TRBJ2-1	CASSVSIWRTSGGNEQFF	TGTGCCAGCAGCGTATCCATTTGGCGGACTAGCGGGGGTAATGAGCAGTTCTTC
TRBD1	NA	TRBV5-6	TRBJ2-1	CASSFGTGYEQFF	TGTGCCAGCAGCTTCGGGACAGGGTATGAGCAGTTCTTC
NA	NA	TRBV7-3	TRBJ2-1	CASSLRAFGYNEQFF	TGTGCCAGCAGCTTAAGGGCGTTCGGGTACAATGAGCAGTTCTTC
TRBD2	once	TRBV10-3	TRBJ2-2	CAISESTGGAGELFF	TGTGCCATCAGTGAGTCGACTGGGGGGGCCGGGGAGCTGTTTTTT
TRBD1	NA	TRBV9	TRBJ1-2	CASSVVPGQGYGYTF	TGTGCCAGCAGCGTAGTTCCGGGACAGGGTTATGGCTACACCTTC
TRBD1	few	TRBV4-1	TRBJ2-5	CASSQMGDRPQETQYF	TGCGCCAGCAGCCAGATGGGGGACAGACCCCAAGAGACCCAGTACTTC
NA	NA	TRBV25-1	TRBJ2-7	CASSASYEQYF	TGTGCCAGCAGTGCTTCCTACGAGCAGTACTTC
NA	NA	TRBV4-2	TRBJ2-1	CASSPRGGTYNEQFF	TGTGCCAGCAGCCCCAGGGGGGGGACCTACAATGAGCAGTTCTTC
TRBD1	NA	TRBV6-5	TRBJ1-4	CASSHRGRSEKLFF	TGTGCCAGCAGCCACAGGGGAAGGAGTGAAAAACTGTTTTTT
NA	NA	TRBV6-2/TRBV6-3	TRBJ1-2	CASSYGPFRGYTF	TGTGCCAGCAGTTACGGCCCTTTTAGGGGCTACACCTTC
NA	few	TRBV5-1	TRBJ1-3	CASSLFVGRNSGNTIYF	TGCGCCAGCAGCTTGTTCGTGGGGCGCAACTCTGGAAACACCATATATTTT
TRBD1	NA	TRBV7-8	TRBJ2-7	CASSLEGQVSSYEQYF	TGTGCCAGCAGCTTAGAAGGACAGGTGAGCTCCTACGAGCAGTACTTC
TRBD1	NA	TRBV6-6	TRBJ2-7	CASSYEGQGYDEQYF	TGTGCCAGCAGTTACGAGGGACAGGGGTATGACGAGCAGTACTTC
NA	NA	TRBV7-2	TRBJ1-2	CASSLAGANYGYTF	TGTGCCAGCAGCTTAGCCGGGGCCAACTATGGCTACACCTTC
NA	NA	TRBV11-3	TRBJ1-1	CASSFSRGTEAFF	TGTGCCAGCAGCTTTTCACGGGGCACTGAAGCTTTCTTT
NA	once	TRBV10-2	TRBJ1-4	CASSEGRPTNEKLFF	TGCGCCAGCAGTGAAGGTCGGCCAACTAATGAAAAACTGTTTTTT
TRBD1	NA	TRBV18	TRBJ2-2	CASSLTGTLTGELFF	TGTGCCAGCTCGCTGACAGGGACGCTCACCGGGGAGCTGTTTTTT
NA	NA	TRBV4-1	TRBJ2-1	CASSAGSTYNEQFF	TGCGCCAGCAGCGCAGGGAGCACCTACAATGAGCAGTTCTTC
TRBD2	NA	TRBV10-3	TRBJ2-3	CAISAGLAGKSSTDTQYF	TGTGCCATCAGCGCGGGACTAGCGGGGAAATCTAGCACAGATACGCAGTATTTT
TRBD1	NA	TRBV4-1	TRBJ1-2	CASSQGQGVALANYGYTF	TGCGCCAGCAGCCAAGGACAGGGTGTTGCCCTAGCTAACTATGGCTACACCTTC
NA	once	TRBV18	TRBJ1-1	CASSPLTGRNTEAFF	TGTGCCAGCTCACCACTAACGGGCAGAAACACTGAAGCTTTCTTT
NA	NA	TRBV4-3	TRBJ2-1	CASSQAIFSYNEQFF	TGCGCCAGCAGCCAAGCAATATTCTCCTACAATGAGCAGTTCTTC
NA	NA	TRBV7-2	TRBJ1-1	CASSLGSVGGTEAFF	TGTGCCAGCAGCTTAGGATCCGTAGGGGGCACTGAAGCTTTCTTT
NA	NA	TRBV4-1	TRBJ1-6	CASSQDGWWPLHF	TGCGCCAGCAGCCAAGATGGATGGTGGCCCCTCCACTTT
NA	NA	TRBV4-3	TRBJ1-2	CASSQGPNYGYTF	TGCGCCAGCAGCCAAGGTCCTAACTATGGCTACACCTTC
TRBD1	once	TRBV7-9	TRBJ1-2	CASSLVGTGVDGYTF	TGTGCCAGCAGCTTAGTTGGGACAGGGGTCGATGGCTACACCTTC
NA	once	TRBV27	TRBJ1-1	CASSRNTGRDTEAFF	TGTGCCAGCAGTAGGAACACAGGGCGGGACACTGAAGCTTTCTTT
NA	NA	TRBV16	TRBJ1-1	CASSPFSGRNTEAFF	TGTGCCAGCAGCCCCTTTTCCGGCCGGAACACTGAAGCTTTCTTT
NA	NA	TRBV25-1	TRBJ1-2	CASSEAGEDNYGYTF	TGTGCCAGCAGTGAGGCGGGGGAGGATAACTATGGCTACACCTTC
NA	NA	TRBV5-5	TRBJ1-2	CASSLRGGYGYTF	TGTGCCAGCAGCTTGAGGGGTGGTTATGGCTACACCTTC